These 21 T cell receptor beta chains were sequenced from one sample in a study of T cell responses to AZD1222 COVID-19 vaccine. Data came from immunoSEQ multiplex PCR; TCRdb stores just in-frame clones and leaves some out. The sample includes roughly 150,000 clones, around nine tenths seen only once; the top ten take roughly 1.1%. This specimen consisted of peripheral blood, obtained 28 days after the second AZD1222 dose. These receptors were taken from an adult who received the AZD1222 COVID-19 vaccine.

The rearrangement joins TRBV7-9 to TRBJ1-2, with D hard to call. Deletions cut 5 bases from V and 7 bases from J, with 17 bases between. CDR3 length equals 14 residues. Germline values: CDR1 SEHNR, CDR2 FQNEAQ (reference sequence). The CDR3 loop reads CASSIRSLAGGYTF. In DNA, the CDR3 is TGTGCCAGCAGCATAAGGAGCCTCGCGGGTGGCTACACCTTC.

The gene calls are TRBV5-6 and TRBJ1-1, with D maybe TRBD1 (5 bases). Per the germline V gene, CDR1 is SGHDT and CDR2 is YYEEEE. This CDR3 contains 15 residues. Trimming pared 4 bases from V and 1 base from J, leaving 14 bases between. In DNA, the CDR3 is TGTGCCAGCAGCCCCCGTGGGAGGGGGAACACTGAAGCTTTCTTT. Its translation: CASSPRGRGNTEAFF.

This rearrangement joins TRBV11-2 to TRBJ2-3; 7 nucleotides align to TRBD1. The germline V gene encodes CDR1 SGHAT and CDR2 FQNNGV. The CDR3 spans 16 residues. With V trimmed by 5 bases and J by 0 bases, 8 bases remained unmatched. CDR3 nucleotides: TGTGCCAGCAGCAACTTGGACAGGTCCAGCACAGATACGCAGTATTTT. It yields the protein CASSNLDRSSTDTQYF.

The chain couples TRBV5-4 to TRBJ2-6; D is ambiguous. The CDR3 runs to 15 residues. The V gene's germline CDR1 is SGHNT and CDR2 YYREEE (reference sequence). Trimming left V 2 bases short and J 0 bases short, with 6 bases between. CDR3 bases: TGTGCCAGCAGCTTAGACCTCTCTGGGGCCAACGTCCTGACTTTC. This gives the protein CASSLDLSGANVLTF. Using reference TRBV5-4 and TRBJ2-6 for the parts outside the CDR3, the full variable domain is ETGVTQSPTHLIKTRGQQVTLRCSSQSGHNTVSWYQQALGQGPQFIFQYYREEENGRGNFPPRFSGLQFPNYSSELNVNALELDDSALYLCASSLDLSGANVLTFGAGSRLTVL.

V and J are TRBV6-1 and TRBJ2-3, with 7 bases aligning to TRBD1. Germline V gives CDR1 MNHNS, CDR2 SASEGT. The CDR3 runs 16 residues. J gave up 2 bases and V 1 base, and 6 bases lay outside the gene matches. The CDR3 loop reads CASSEVGTASTDTQYF. The CDR3, as DNA: TGTGCCAGCAGTGAAGTGGGGACAGCCTCCACAGATACGCAGTATTTT.

V is TRBV5-1 and J is TRBJ2-7, with D maybe TRBD1 (7 bases). This CDR3 has 15 amino acids. Germline CDR1 and CDR2: SGHRS and YFSETQ. V dropped 4 bases and J dropped 2 bases, with 16 bases sitting between them. CDR3 coding DNA: TGCGCCAGCAGCCTAAGACAGGGAGGAGCCTACGAGCAGTACTTC. Translation: CASSLRQGGAYEQYF.

This rearrangement joins TRBV7-9 to TRBJ1-1; no clear D gene. V was trimmed by 5 bases and J by 3 bases, leaving 13 bases between them. The germline V gene has CDR1 SEHNR and CDR2 FQNEAQ (reference sequence). The length of the CDR3 is 14 residues. The CDR3, as DNA: TGTGCCAGCAGCCCAAAAAACAAGCACACTGAAGCTTTCTTT. Translation: CASSPKNKHTEAFF.

V and J are TRBV6-1 and TRBJ1-4, with D maybe TRBD1 (5 bases). The germline V and J ends were trimmed by 3 bases and 3 bases, with 11 bases remaining between them. The germline gives CDR1 MNHNS, CDR2 SASEGT. The CDR3 extends over 15 amino acids. CDR3 DNA: TGTGCCAGCAGTGAGCGGGACCAACCTAATGAAAAACTGTTTTTT. Protein: CASSERDQPNEKLFF.

The rearrangement links TRBV13 to TRBJ2-2, with TRBD1 matching 8 bases. The V gene's germline CDR1 is PRHDT and CDR2 FYEKMQ (reference sequence). With 1 base clipped from V and 5 bases from J, the junction kept 6 bases outside the gene matches. The CDR3 has 16 residues. The CDR3 reads CASSLASGGWTGELFF. CDR3 DNA: TGTGCCAGCAGCTTAGCGTCAGGGGGCTGGACCGGGGAGCTGTTTTTT.

In its sample, this clone was seen a few times. The chain recombines TRBV30 with TRBJ2-7; the D is unclear. Trimming stripped 3 bases from V and 1 base from J, with 4 bases between. Germline lookup yields CDR1 GTSNPN and CDR2 SVGIG (reference sequence). This CDR3 is 11 amino acids long. CDR3 region: CAWRLSYEQYF. The CDR3 DNA is TGTGCCTGGAGGCTTTCCTACGAGCAGTACTTC.

The chain employs TRBV4-1 and TRBJ2-1; 9 bases are a match to TRBD2. V was pared by 4 bases and J by 7 bases, with 8 bases of the junction left unmatched. The CDR3 extends over 15 amino acids. CDR1 and CDR2 from the germline V gene are MGHRA and YSYEKL. CDR3 protein: CASSPAGGLTNEQFF. DNA for the CDR3: TGCGCCAGCAGCCCAGCGGGGGGCTTGACGAATGAGCAGTTCTTC.

This clone was counted once. This chain links TRBV12-3 or TRBV12-4 with TRBJ2-2; D remains ambiguous. The CDR3 length is 12 residues. V was cut by 7 bases and J by 6 bases, with 9 bases left in between. The CDR3 coding sequence is TGTGCCAGCAAATTCGGAGCCGGGGAGCTGTTTTTT. Translation gives CASKFGAGELFF.

This clone was seen just once. V usage is TRBV4-2 and J usage is TRBJ2-7; D ambiguous. The CDR3 length is 15 residues. Germline CDR1 is LGHNA and CDR2 is YNFKEQ. Deletions cut 0 bases from V and 0 bases from J, with 9 bases between. CDR3 residues: CASSQDLGPSYEQYF. The CDR3 region has the DNA TGTGCCAGCAGCCAAGATCTGGGCCCCTCCTACGAGCAGTACTTC.

This chain links TRBV6-5 with TRBJ1-4, with D uncertain. The germline V gene encodes CDR1 MNHEY and CDR2 SVGAGI. The CDR3 is 14 amino acids. V was cut by 5 bases and J by 4 bases, with 11 bases left in between. For the CDR3, the DNA is TGTGCCAGCAGTAACCGGGCCAATAATGAAAAACTGTTTTTT. This codes for CASSNRANNEKLFF.

This chain's CDR3 is CASSLAGIGPQHF. CDR3 sequence (DNA): TGTGCCAGCAGCTTAGCGGGGATCGGCCCCCAGCATTTT. The genes are TRBV7-9 and TRBJ1-5, with D hard to call. CDR1 is SEHNR and CDR2 is FQNEAQ in the germline V gene (reference sequence). Trimming stripped 0 bases from V and 10 bases from J, with 10 bases between. CDR3 size: 13 residues.

V gene TRBV7-9 combines with J gene TRBJ2-5; 7 bases agree with TRBD1. V lost 4 bases and J lost 3; bases outside the gene matches: 5. Looked up from germline, CDR1 is SEHNR and CDR2 is FQNEAQ (reference sequence). The CDR3 consists of 14 residues. The CDR3 DNA is TGTGCCAGCAGCTCCCGGGACAGAGAAGAGACCCAGTACTTC. It encodes CASSSRDREETQYF.

This clone was observed a few times. V is TRBV27 and J is TRBJ1-1; TRBD1 is a possible D gene (6 bases). The germline gives CDR1 MNHEY, CDR2 SMNVEV (reference sequence). Trimming pared 5 bases from V and 1 base from J, leaving 14 bases between. The CDR3 loop spans 15 amino acids. The CDR3 region is CASSAGQRGNTEAFF. CDR3 in DNA: TGTGCCAGCAGTGCTGGACAGAGGGGGAACACTGAAGCTTTCTTT.

A word on this clone: One junction end does not reproduce the germline sequence, and a read error may be involved. The gene calls are TRBV3-1 (or the pseudogene TRBV3-2) and TRBJ2-7; the match to TRBD2 covers 7 bases. Germline loops: CDR1 LGHDT, CDR2 YNNKEL (reference sequence). This CDR3 comprises 13 residues. CDR3 sequence (DNA): TGTGCCAGCAGCCAAGATTGGGGGGGGACCCGCTCATTC. Its translation is CASSQDWGGTRSF.

The gene calls are TRBV9 and TRBJ1-4; D may be TRBD1 (5 bases). The germline CDR1 and CDR2 sequences are SGDLS and YYNGEE. This CDR3 is built from 16 residues. V shed 0 bases and J shed 7 bases, with 16 bases lying between them. The CDR3 protein is CASSVGGGGASEKLFF. The CDR3 nucleotides read TGTGCCAGCAGCGTAGGGGGTGGTGGGGCGAGTGAAAAACTGTTTTTT.

The chain carries TRBV12-2 and TRBJ1-4; TRBD1 is the table's D call and was not checked against the DNA. TRBV12-2 constitutes a pseudogene. This CDR3 has 15 amino acids. CDR3: CASRQRTGSNEKLFF. The DNA for the CDR3 is TGTGCAAGTCGCCAACGGACAGGGTCTAATGAAAAACTGTTTTTT.

The chain combines TRBV19 with TRBJ1-4, with no clear D. V lost 5 bases to trimming and J lost 0 bases, with 7 bases between them. CDR1 and CDR2 (germline): LNHDA, SQIVND (reference sequence). The CDR3 runs to 14 residues. The DNA for the CDR3 is TGTGCCAGTAGTCTCAGTGCAACTAATGAAAAACTGTTTTTT. Protein sequence: CASSLSATNEKLFF.